Following are 18 T cell receptor beta chains from one sample sequenced in a study of Ad26.COV2.S vaccination and SARS-CoV-2 variants (dated by TCRdb to the early 2020s). Sample treatment or condition, as interpreted from the label and publication: around 19 received Ad26.COV2.S at low or high dose, single or two shots; several received placebo; per-sample allocation not given. Repertoires of vaccine and placebo recipients were sequenced from samples taken on day 63 after the first injection. The library was generated by the immunoSEQ multiplex PCR assay. What TCRdb holds here is the immuneACCESS table cut down to in-frame rearrangements. Part of the clones is not present; checked against another copy, under half of the missing clones reflect an unresolved V gene, and the others are unexplained. This sample is represented by around 450,000 clones; 70% to 90% of them were singletons. About 4% of the sample rests with the top ten.

The sequencing used peripheral blood, collected in a trial of Ad26.COV2.S vaccine versus placebo. These receptors all stem from a person aged 18 to 59 who received the Ad26.COV2.S COVID-19 vaccine or a placebo.

V and J are TRBV4-2 and TRBJ2-1; 8 bases are shared with TRBD2. Germline V gene sequence: CDR1 LGHNA, CDR2 YNFKEQ. The CDR3 totals 15 residues. The V segment lost 4 bases and the J segment 0 bases; nucleotides outside the gene matches: 2. The CDR3 sequence: CASSLRGDSYNEQFF. The CDR3 nucleotides read TGTGCCAGCAGCCTGCGGGGGGACTCCTACAATGAGCAGTTCTTC.

This clone appeared once. The gene calls are TRBV6-1 and TRBJ2-5; D is uncertain. Germline V CDR1 and CDR2: MNHNS, SASEGT. This CDR3 is 14 amino acids long. V was shortened by 2 bases and J by 2 bases, with 9 bases between the two germline ends. The CDR3 region has the DNA TGTGCCAGCAGTGAATTTCCCGGGCAAGAGACCCAGTACTTC. Amino acids: CASSEFPGQETQYF.

On this clone: The same CDR3 arises from other DNA sequences in this sample as well. The rearrangement uses TRBV28 and TRBJ1-2; D gene unclear. V was cut by 3 bases and J by 4 bases, with 6 bases left in between. This CDR3 contains 12 residues. CDR1 is MDHEN, CDR2 SYDVKM, per germline. CDR3 in amino acids: CASSFRGYGYTF. The CDR3 coding sequence is TGTGCCAGCAGTTTTCGGGGCTATGGCTACACCTTC.

This chain uses TRBV7-3 with TRBJ2-7; D is undetermined. Germline CDR1 reads SGHTA; CDR2 reads FQGTGA. The CDR3 spans 15 residues. The V end was cut by 0 bases, the J end by 5 bases, with 14 bases between. CDR3 DNA: TGTGCCAGCAGCTTAACGTCAGTCAACGTGGACGAGCAGTACTTC. Its translation is CASSLTSVNVDEQYF.

This clone has just a few counts. This sequence joins TRBV28 and TRBJ1-6; weak D call: TRBD1 (5 bases). From germline, CDR1 is MDHEN and CDR2 SYDVKM. The CDR3 loop spans 14 amino acids. Trimming removed 3 bases at V and 6 bases at J, with 9 bases between. The CDR3 coding sequence is TGTGCCAGCAGTTTGGGGCGGACTAATTCACCCCTCCACTTT. Translation: CASSLGRTNSPLHF.

The chain is built from TRBV9 and TRBJ1-2; D is ambiguous. Per the germline V gene, CDR1 is SGDLS and CDR2 is YYNGEE. The CDR3 consists of 15 residues. The ends were cut back, 0 bases at V and 4 bases at J, with 13 bases in the middle. The CDR3, as DNA: TGTGCCAGCAGCGTAGAAATCTCCACGTCCTATGGCTACACCTTC. Its translation is CASSVEISTSYGYTF. The full variable domain, rest sourced from reference TRBV9 and TRBJ1-2, is DSGVTQTPKHLITATGQRVTLRCSPRSGDLSVYWYQQSLDQGLQFLIQYYNGEERAKGNILERFSAQQFPDLHSELNLSSLELGDSALYFCASSVEISTSYGYTFGSGTRLTVV.

This clone was counted once. For the CDR3, the DNA is TGTGCCAGCACCCTGGACAGGGACGGGGAGCTGTTTTTT. Amino acids: CASTLDRDGELFF. The chain couples TRBV6-5 to TRBJ2-2; 8 bases are a match to TRBD1. Germline V gives CDR1 MNHEY, CDR2 SVGAGI. Trimming cost V 7 bases and J 7 bases; bases outside gene matches: 5. The length of the CDR3 is 13 residues.

This clone was recorded only once. The rearrangement links TRBV4-2 to TRBJ1-2; D possibly corresponds to TRBD1 (6 bases). CDR1 is LGHNA and CDR2 is YNFKEQ in the germline V gene. The length of the CDR3 is 16 residues. V lost 0 bases to trimming and J lost 4 bases, with 15 bases between them. This CDR3 is CASSQEIGGNAYGYTF. The DNA for the CDR3 is TGTGCCAGCAGCCAAGAGATAGGGGGGAATGCCTATGGCTACACCTTC.

This rearrangement joins TRBV9 to TRBJ1-1; D is uncertain. V was cut by 1 base and J by 0 bases, with 19 bases left in between. Germline V CDR1 and CDR2: SGDLS, YYNGEE. There are 18 residues in the CDR3. The CDR3 region is CASSVLSGLTLMNTEAFF. CDR3 coding DNA: TGTGCCAGCAGCGTACTGTCCGGACTCACGCTTATGAACACTGAAGCTTTCTTT.

This chain uses TRBV6-5 with TRBJ1-1; the D is unclear. V lost 2 bases and J 7 bases, leaving 8 bases between the germline ends. Germline lookup yields CDR1 MNHEY and CDR2 SVGAGI. This CDR3 region has 12 residues. CDR3 nucleotides: TGTGCCAGCAGTTACACATACGGTGAAGCTTTCTTT. Protein sequence: CASSYTYGEAFF.

The V and J genes are TRBV10-3 and TRBJ1-1; unclear D gene. The V gene's germline CDR1 is ENHRY and CDR2 SYGVKD. V was cut by 3 bases and J by 0 bases, with 14 bases left in between. The CDR3 spans 16 residues. Here the CDR3 DNA reads TGTGCCATCAGTGACCCAACCTCGGGGATGAACACTGAAGCTTTCTTT. Residues: CAISDPTSGMNTEAFF.

The rearrangement uses TRBV5-8 and TRBJ1-2; no clear D. V lost 1 base to trimming and J lost 10 bases, with 17 bases between them. Germline assignment: CDR1 SGHTS and CDR2 YDEGEE. The CDR3 runs 14 residues. CDR3 in DNA: TGTGCCAGCAGCTTGTGGGCTGTCGAGGTTGACTACACCTTC. Translated: CASSLWAVEVDYTF.

This chain connects TRBV2 to TRBJ2-7; 10 bases align to TRBD1. In germline, CDR1 is SNHLY, CDR2 FYNNEI. After removal of 3 bases from V and 5 bases from J, the junction contained 4 bases not matched to a gene. CDR3 length equals 14 residues. CDR3 nucleotides: TGTGCCAGCAGTGAGACAGGGGGCCTCGACGAGCAGTACTTC. Its translation: CASSETGGLDEQYF. The full variable domain, rest sourced from reference TRBV2 and TRBJ2-7, is EPEVTQTPSHQVTQMGQEVILRCVPISNHLYFYWYRQILGQKVEFLVSFYNNEISEKSEIFDDQFSVERPDGSNFTLKIRSTKLEDSAMYFCASSETGGLDEQYFGPGTRLTVT.

The chain uses TRBV11-1 and TRBJ2-7; D unclear. V was trimmed by 4 bases and J by 5 bases, leaving 9 bases between them. The CDR3 spans 12 residues. Looked up from germline, CDR1 is SGHAT and CDR2 is FQDESV (reference sequence). CDR3 protein: CASSSATDEQYF. CDR3 coding DNA: TGTGCCAGCAGCTCGGCCACCGACGAGCAGTACTTC.

This clone appeared a few times. The chain employs TRBV6-5 and TRBJ1-1, with D possibly TRBD1 on 5 matching bases. The CDR3 loop spans 13 amino acids. Looked up from germline, CDR1 is MNHEY and CDR2 is SVGAGI. Trimming stripped 6 bases from V and 0 bases from J, with 8 bases between. This CDR3 is CASRKTVNTEAFF. The CDR3 nucleotides are TGTGCCAGCAGGAAGACAGTGAACACTGAAGCTTTCTTT.

V usage is TRBV15 and J usage is TRBJ1-6; D not resolved. The germline V gene encodes CDR1 LNHNV and CDR2 YYDKDF (reference sequence). The germline V and J ends were trimmed by 5 bases and 2 bases, with 13 bases remaining between them. The CDR3 is 16 amino acids. The CDR3 DNA reads TGTGCCACCAGCTTGGCCGGAAACCCCTATAATTCACCCCTCCACTTT. This codes for CATSLAGNPYNSPLHF. Based on the CDR3 plus reference TRBV15 and TRBJ1-6, the full variable domain is DAMVIQNPRYQVTQFGKPVTLSCSQTLNHNVMYWYQQKSSQAPKLLFHYYDKDFNNEADTPDNFQSRRPNTSFCFLDIRSPGLGDTAMYLCATSLAGNPYNSPLHFGNGTRLTVT.

The chain has TRBV11-1 and TRBJ2-1; a weak D match, TRBD1 (6 bases). V was trimmed by 5 bases and J by 0 bases, leaving 11 bases between them. CDR3 length equals 15 residues. Germline V gene sequence: CDR1 SGHAT, CDR2 FQDESV (reference sequence). The CDR3 DNA sequence: TGTGCCAGCAGCCCCGACAGGAACTCCTACAATGAGCAGTTCTTC. Its protein is CASSPDRNSYNEQFF.

The J gene is TRBJ2-7, the V gene TRBV5-5; a weak D match, TRBD1 (7 bases). This CDR3 spans 14 amino acids. Trimming took 2 bases from V and 4 from J, leaving 13 bases between them. CDR1 is SGHKS and CDR2 is YYEKEE in the germline V gene (reference sequence). The chain's CDR3 is CASSFAEGAYEQYF. CDR3 nucleotides: TGTGCCAGCAGCTTCGCGGAGGGGGCTTACGAGCAGTACTTC.